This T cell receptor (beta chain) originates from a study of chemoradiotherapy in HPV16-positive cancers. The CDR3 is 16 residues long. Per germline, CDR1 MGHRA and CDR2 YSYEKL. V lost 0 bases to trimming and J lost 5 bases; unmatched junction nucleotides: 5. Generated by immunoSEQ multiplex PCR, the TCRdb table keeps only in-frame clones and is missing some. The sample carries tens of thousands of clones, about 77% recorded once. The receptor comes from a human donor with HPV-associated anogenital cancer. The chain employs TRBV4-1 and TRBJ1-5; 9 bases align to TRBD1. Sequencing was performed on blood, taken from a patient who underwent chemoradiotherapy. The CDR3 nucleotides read TGCGCCAGCAGCCAAGAAGAAACAGGGGGCGATCAGCCCCAGCATTTT. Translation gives CASSQEETGGDQPQHF.